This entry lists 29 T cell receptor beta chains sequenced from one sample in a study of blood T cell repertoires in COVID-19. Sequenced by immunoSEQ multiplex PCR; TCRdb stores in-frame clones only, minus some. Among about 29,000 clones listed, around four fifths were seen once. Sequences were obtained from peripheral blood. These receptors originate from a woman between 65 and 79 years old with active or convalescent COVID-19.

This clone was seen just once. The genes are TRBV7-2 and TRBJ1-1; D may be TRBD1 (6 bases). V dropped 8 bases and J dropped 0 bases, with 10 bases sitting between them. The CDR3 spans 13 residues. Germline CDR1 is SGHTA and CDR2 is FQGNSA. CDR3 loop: CASGQRLNTEAFF. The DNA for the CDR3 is TGTGCCAGCGGACAGAGGCTGAACACTGAAGCTTTCTTT.

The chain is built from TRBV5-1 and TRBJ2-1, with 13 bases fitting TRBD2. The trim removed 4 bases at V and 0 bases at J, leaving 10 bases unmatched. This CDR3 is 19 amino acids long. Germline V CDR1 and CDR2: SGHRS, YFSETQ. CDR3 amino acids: CASSRVTSGGISSYNEQFF. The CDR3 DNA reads TGCGCCAGCAGCCGGGTGACTAGCGGGGGGATCAGCTCCTACAATGAGCAGTTCTTC. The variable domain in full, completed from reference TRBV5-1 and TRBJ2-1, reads KAGVTQTPRYLIKTRGQQVTLSCSPISGHRSVSWYQQTPGQGLQFLFEYFSETQRNKGNFPGRFSGRQFSNSRSEMNVSTLELGDSALYLCASSRVTSGGISSYNEQFFGPGTRLTVL.

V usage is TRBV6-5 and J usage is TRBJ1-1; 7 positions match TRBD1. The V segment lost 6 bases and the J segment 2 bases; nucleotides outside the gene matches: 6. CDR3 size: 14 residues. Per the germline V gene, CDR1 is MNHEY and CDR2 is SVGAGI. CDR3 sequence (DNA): TGTGCCAGCAGCTCACCAGGGGGAAACACTGAAGCTTTCTTT. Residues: CASSSPGGNTEAFF.

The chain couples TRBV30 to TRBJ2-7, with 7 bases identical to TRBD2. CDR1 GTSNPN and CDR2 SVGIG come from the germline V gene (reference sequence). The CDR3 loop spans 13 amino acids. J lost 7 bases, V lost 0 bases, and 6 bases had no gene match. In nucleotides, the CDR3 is TGTGCCTGGAGTGTACGAAGGGAGGGGGAGCAGTACTTC. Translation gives CAWSVRREGEQYF.

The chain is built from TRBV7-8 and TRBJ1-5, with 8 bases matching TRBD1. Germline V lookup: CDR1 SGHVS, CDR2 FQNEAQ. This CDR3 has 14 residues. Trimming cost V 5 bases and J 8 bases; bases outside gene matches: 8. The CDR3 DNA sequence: TGTGCCAGCAGCCCGACAGGGGCGGTTGAGCCCCAGCATTTT. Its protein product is CASSPTGAVEPQHF.

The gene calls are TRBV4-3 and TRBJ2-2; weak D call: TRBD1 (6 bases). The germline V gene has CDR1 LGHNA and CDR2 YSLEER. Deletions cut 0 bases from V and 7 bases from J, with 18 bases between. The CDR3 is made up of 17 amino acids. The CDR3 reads CASSQDLRQGLVGELFF. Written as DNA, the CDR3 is TGCGCCAGCAGCCAAGATCTTCGGCAGGGGTTGGTCGGGGAGCTGTTTTTT.

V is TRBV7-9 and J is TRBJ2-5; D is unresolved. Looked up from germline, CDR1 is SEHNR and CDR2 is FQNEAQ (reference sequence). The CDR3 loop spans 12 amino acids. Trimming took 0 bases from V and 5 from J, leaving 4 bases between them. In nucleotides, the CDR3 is TGTGCCAGCAGCTTAGCTATCGAGACCCAGTACTTC. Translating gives CASSLAIETQYF.

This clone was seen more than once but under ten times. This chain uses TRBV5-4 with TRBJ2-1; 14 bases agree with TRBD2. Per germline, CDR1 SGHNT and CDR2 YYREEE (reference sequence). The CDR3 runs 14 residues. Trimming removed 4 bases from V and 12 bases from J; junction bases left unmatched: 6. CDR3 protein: CASSLGLAGAVQFF. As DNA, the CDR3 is TGTGCCAGCAGCCTGGGACTAGCGGGAGCAGTGCAGTTCTTC.

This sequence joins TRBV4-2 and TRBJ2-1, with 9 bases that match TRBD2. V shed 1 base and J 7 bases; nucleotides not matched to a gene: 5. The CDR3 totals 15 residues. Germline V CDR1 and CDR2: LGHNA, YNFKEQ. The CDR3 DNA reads TGTGCCAGCAGCCAAGGGACTAGCGAAGGGAATGAGCAGTTCTTC. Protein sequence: CASSQGTSEGNEQFF.

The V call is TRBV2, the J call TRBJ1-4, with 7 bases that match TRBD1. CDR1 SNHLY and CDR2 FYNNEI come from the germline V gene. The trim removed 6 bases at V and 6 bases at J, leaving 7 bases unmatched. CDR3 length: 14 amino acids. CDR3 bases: TGTGCCAGCAGCCGCCGTGACAGGGATGAAAAACTGTTTTTT. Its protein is CASSRRDRDEKLFF.

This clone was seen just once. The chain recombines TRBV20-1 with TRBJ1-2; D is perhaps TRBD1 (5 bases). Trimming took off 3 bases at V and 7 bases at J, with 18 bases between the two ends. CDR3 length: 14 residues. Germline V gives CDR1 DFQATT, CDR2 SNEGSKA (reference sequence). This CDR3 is CSASEVMAGIGYTF. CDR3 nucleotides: TGCAGTGCTAGTGAGGTTATGGCAGGGATTGGCTACACCTTC.

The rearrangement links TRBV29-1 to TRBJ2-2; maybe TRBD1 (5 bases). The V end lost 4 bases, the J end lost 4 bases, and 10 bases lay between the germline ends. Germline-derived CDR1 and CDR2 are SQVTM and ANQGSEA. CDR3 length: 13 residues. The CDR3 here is CSVGMTATGELFF. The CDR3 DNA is TGCAGCGTTGGAATGACAGCCACCGGGGAGCTGTTTTTT.

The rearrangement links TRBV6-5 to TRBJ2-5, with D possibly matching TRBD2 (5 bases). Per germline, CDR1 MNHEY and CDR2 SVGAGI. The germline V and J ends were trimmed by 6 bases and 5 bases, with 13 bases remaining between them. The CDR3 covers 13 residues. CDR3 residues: CASRRAPAETQYF. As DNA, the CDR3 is TGTGCCAGCAGGCGGGCGCCTGCGGAGACCCAGTACTTC.

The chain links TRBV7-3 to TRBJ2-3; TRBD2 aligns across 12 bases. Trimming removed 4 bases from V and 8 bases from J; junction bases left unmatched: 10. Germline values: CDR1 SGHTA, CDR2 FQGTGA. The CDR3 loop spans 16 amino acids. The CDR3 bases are TGTGCCAGCAGCTCATCCCCTAGCGGGGGGGCGGGTACGCAGTATTTT. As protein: CASSSSPSGGAGTQYF.

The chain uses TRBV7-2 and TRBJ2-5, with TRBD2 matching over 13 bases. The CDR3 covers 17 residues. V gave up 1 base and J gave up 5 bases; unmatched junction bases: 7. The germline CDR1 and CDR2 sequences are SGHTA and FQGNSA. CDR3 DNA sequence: TGTGCCAGCAGCTTAGAACTAGCGGGAGGGGCCCGGGAGACCCAGTACTTC. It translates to CASSLELAGGARETQYF.

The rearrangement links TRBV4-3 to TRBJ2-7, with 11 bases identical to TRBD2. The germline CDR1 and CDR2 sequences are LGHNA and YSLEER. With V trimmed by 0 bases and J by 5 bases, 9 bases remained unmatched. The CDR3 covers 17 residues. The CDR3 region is CASSQDPLAGGGNEQYF. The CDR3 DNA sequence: TGCGCCAGCAGCCAAGATCCCCTAGCGGGAGGTGGAAACGAGCAGTACTTC.

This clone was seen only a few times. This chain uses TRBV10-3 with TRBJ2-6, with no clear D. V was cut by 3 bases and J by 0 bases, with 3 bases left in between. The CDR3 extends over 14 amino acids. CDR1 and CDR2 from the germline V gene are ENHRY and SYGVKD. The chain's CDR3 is CAISDSSGANVLTF. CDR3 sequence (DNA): TGTGCCATCAGTGACAGCTCTGGGGCCAACGTCCTGACTTTC.

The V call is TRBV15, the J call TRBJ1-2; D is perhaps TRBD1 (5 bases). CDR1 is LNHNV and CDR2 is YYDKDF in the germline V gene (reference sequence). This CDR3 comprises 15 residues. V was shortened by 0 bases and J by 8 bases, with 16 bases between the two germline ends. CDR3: CATSRDSEQVLGYTF. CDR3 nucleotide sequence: TGTGCCACCAGCAGAGATTCGGAACAGGTGTTGGGCTACACCTTC.

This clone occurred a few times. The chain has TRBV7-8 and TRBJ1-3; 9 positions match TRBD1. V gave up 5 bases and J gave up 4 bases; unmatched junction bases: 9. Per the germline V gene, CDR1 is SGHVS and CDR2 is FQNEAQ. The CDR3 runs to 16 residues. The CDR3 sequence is CASSPRTGELGNTIYF. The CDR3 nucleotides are TGTGCCAGCAGCCCTAGGACAGGGGAATTGGGAAACACCATATATTTT.

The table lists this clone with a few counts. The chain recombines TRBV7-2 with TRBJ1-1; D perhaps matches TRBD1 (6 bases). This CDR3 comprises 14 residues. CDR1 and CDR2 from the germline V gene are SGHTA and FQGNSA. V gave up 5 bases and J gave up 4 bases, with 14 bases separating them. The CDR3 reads CASSPANRATEAFF. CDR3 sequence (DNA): TGTGCCAGCAGCCCAGCAAACAGGGCCACTGAAGCTTTCTTT.

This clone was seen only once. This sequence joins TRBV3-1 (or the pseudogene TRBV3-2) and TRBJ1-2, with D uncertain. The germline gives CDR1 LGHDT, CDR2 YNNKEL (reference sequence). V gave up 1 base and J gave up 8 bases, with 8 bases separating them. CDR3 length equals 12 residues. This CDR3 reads CASSQALKGYTF. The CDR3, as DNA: TGTGCCAGCAGCCAAGCACTCAAGGGCTACACCTTC.

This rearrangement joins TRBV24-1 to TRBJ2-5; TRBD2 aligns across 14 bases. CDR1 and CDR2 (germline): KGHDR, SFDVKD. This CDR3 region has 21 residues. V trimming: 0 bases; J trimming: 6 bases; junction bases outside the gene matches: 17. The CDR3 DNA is TGTGCCACCAGTGATTTGGGGGGGGAAGGGACTAGCGGGAGTGAGAGGCAGACCCAGTACTTC. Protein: CATSDLGGEGTSGSERQTQYF.

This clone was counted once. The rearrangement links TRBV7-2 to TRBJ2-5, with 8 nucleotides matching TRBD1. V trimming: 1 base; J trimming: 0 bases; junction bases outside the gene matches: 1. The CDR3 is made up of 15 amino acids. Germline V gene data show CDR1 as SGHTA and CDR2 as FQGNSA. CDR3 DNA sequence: TGTGCCAGCAGCTTAGACAGGGGGTACCAAGAGACCCAGTACTTC. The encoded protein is CASSLDRGYQETQYF.

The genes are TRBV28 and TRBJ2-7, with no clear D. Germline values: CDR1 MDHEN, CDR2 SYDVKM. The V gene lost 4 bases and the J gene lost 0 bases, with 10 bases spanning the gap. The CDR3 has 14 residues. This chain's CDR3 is CASSSVRSSYEQYF. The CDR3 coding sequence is TGTGCCAGCAGTTCCGTGAGGAGCTCCTACGAGCAGTACTTC.

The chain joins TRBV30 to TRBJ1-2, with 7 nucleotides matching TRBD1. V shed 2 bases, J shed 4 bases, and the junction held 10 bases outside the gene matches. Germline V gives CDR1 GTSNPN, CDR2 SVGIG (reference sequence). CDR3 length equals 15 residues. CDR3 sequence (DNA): TGTGCCTGGAGTCTCCCGACAGGGAACGCCTATGGCTACACCTTC. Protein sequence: CAWSLPTGNAYGYTF.

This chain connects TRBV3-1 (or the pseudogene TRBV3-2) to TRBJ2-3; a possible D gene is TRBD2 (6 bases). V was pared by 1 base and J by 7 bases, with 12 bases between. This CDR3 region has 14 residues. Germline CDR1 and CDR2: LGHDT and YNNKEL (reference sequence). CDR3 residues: CASSQVLGGNTQYF. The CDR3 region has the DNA TGTGCCAGCAGCCAAGTATTGGGGGGAAATACGCAGTATTTT.

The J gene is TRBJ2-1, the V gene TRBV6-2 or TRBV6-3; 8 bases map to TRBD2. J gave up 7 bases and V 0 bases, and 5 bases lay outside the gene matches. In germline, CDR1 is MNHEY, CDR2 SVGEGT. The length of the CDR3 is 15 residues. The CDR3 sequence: CASSYSSGRNNEQFF. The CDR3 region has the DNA TGTGCCAGCAGTTACTCCAGCGGGAGAAATAATGAGCAGTTCTTC.

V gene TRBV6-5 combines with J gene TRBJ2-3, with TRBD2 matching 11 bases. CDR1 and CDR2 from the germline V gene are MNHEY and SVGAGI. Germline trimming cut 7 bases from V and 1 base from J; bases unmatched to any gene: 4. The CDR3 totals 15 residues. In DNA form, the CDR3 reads TGTGCCAGCACTAGCGGGGGGACCGGCACAGATACGCAGTATTTT. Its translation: CASTSGGTGTDTQYF.

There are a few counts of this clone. The DNA for the CDR3 is TGTGCCAGCAGTTACTTTATGAACACTGAAGCTTTCTTT. It encodes CASSYFMNTEAFF. The genes are TRBV6-5 and TRBJ1-1; D is uncertain. The CDR3 contains 13 residues. The V end was cut by 1 base, the J end by 0 bases, with 3 bases between. Germline V CDR1 and CDR2: MNHEY, SVGAGI.